The 12 T cell receptor beta chains in this list originate from one sample, sequenced in a study of T cell repertoires in aging, cancer and after chemotherapy (dated by TCRdb to about 2019). The listed sequencing device is Illumina MiSeq. Multiplex touch-down PCR with a mixed TRB-A/B primer pool was used to amplify rearranged TRB sequences covering the V, D and J segments. The public reads were run again by TCRdb, first through fastp at Q25 and then through MiXCR, and only productive beta chains were kept. CDR3 protein duplicates are merged, each entry listing the most common genes and DNA. Counted in this sample were 6,500 to 9,500 distinct CDR3 sequences; approximately 25% of them appeared once. The leading ten clones occupy 2.8% of the sample. TCR beta rearrangements were amplified from genomic DNA extracted from peripheral blood rather than from sorted cells or RNA. The sequencing input was blood. These receptors all stem from a human donor with a blood cancer.

CDR3 region: CASSPGDRAPYEQYF. CDR3 in DNA: TGTGCCAGCAGTCCCGGCGACAGGGCGCCCTACGAGCAGTACTTC. The chain employs TRBV6-4 and TRBJ2-7; 7 bases align to TRBD1. Germline V CDR1 and CDR2: MRHNA, SNTAGT. The CDR3 runs to 15 residues. V lost 5 bases to trimming and J lost 2 bases; unmatched junction nucleotides: 9.

Notes on this clonotype: Possible read error: a much larger clone is one base away. The chain recombines TRBV6-5 with TRBJ2-5, with D possibly being TRBD1 (6 bases). Germline values: CDR1 MNHEY, CDR2 SVGAGI. The length of the CDR3 is 14 residues. V dropped 8 bases and J dropped 5 bases, with 18 bases sitting between them. As DNA, the CDR3 is TGTGCCAGCGGATCTCCGCATCAGGGGGAGACCCAGTACTTC. Translation: CASGSPHQGETQYF.

This clonotype is medium-sized within its sample. The gene calls are TRBV19 and TRBJ2-3; D remains ambiguous. In germline, CDR1 is LNHDA, CDR2 SQIVND (reference sequence). This CDR3 comprises 16 residues. V lost 3 bases to trimming and J lost 1 base, with 14 bases between them. The CDR3 sequence is CASSILPGRGTDTQYF. CDR3 bases: TGTGCCAGTAGTATTTTGCCGGGTAGGGGCACAGATACGCAGTATTTT.

The chain carries TRBV20-1 and TRBJ1-5, with D tentatively TRBD1 (5 bases). The CDR3 spans 12 residues. Deletions cut 4 bases from V and 7 bases from J, with 11 bases between. CDR1 is DFQATT and CDR2 is SNEGSKA in the germline V gene (reference sequence). CDR3 residues: CSAKSGKQPQHF. Written as DNA, the CDR3 is TGCAGTGCTAAATCAGGGAAGCAGCCCCAGCATTTT.

V and J are TRBV4-1 and TRBJ1-2; D perhaps matches TRBD1 (5 bases). Trimming took 0 bases from V and 5 from J, leaving 10 bases between them. The V gene's germline CDR1 is MGHRA and CDR2 YSYEKL. The CDR3 sequence is 14 residues long. The CDR3 sequence is CASSQETGPYGYTF. The CDR3 region has the DNA TGCGCCAGCAGCCAAGAAACAGGTCCATATGGCTACACCTTC.

This chain joins TRBV20-1 and TRBJ1-2; TRBD1 is a possible D gene (6 bases). The CDR3 contains 13 residues. Between the trimmed V and J ends, which lost 6 bases and 6 bases, there was a span of 17 bases. Per the germline V gene, CDR1 is DFQATT and CDR2 is SNEGSKA (reference sequence). CDR3 amino acids: CSATDSGRNGYTF. The CDR3 DNA follows: TGCAGTGCCACGGACAGCGGGAGAAATGGCTACACCTTC.

Worth noting for this clonotype: With a much larger clone just one base away, this may be a read error. The chain couples TRBV6-6 to TRBJ2-1; the match to TRBD1 covers 12 bases. The CDR3 runs to 15 residues. Germline CDR1 MNHNY, CDR2 SVGAGI (reference sequence). The CDR3 bases are TGTGCCAGCAGTTCCGGGACAGGGGGCTTCGATGAGCAGTCCTTC. This sequence encodes CASSSGTGGFDEQSF.

Notes on this clonotype: A much larger clone differs from this one at a single base, so this may be a read error. This chain connects TRBV10-3 to TRBJ1-1; D possibly corresponds to TRBD1 (5 bases). The tail of the sequence fits TRBJ1-6 better, so the J call may be wrong. Germline-derived CDR1 and CDR2 are ENHRY and SYGVKD. This CDR3 has 15 amino acids. CDR3 in DNA: TGTGCCATCAGTGGTGGCGGCAGGGTGAATTCAACCCTCCACTTT. Its protein product is CAISGGGRVNSTLHF.

This clonotype is judged medium-sized. The chain has TRBV6-1 and TRBJ2-1; D gene ambiguous. This CDR3 region has 14 residues. Per germline, CDR1 MNHNS and CDR2 SASEGT. The V end lost 3 bases, the J end lost 5 bases, and 11 bases lay between the germline ends. The CDR3, as DNA: TGTGCCAGCAGTGAGTTTGACGGAGACAATGAGCAGTTCTTC. Translating gives CASSEFDGDNEQFF.

By share, this clonotype counts as medium-sized (0.01 to 0.1%). V and J are TRBV30 and TRBJ1-1, with 8 bases fitting TRBD1. CDR3 size: 17 residues. Germline CDR1 reads GTSNPN; CDR2 reads SVGIG (reference sequence). The V and J ends lost 0 bases and 4 bases, in that order; junction bases with no gene match: 13. CDR3: CAWSVNRQGARVTEAFF. The CDR3 nucleotides read TGTGCCTGGAGTGTAAATCGGCAGGGGGCGCGGGTCACTGAAGCTTTCTTT.

The chain has TRBV6-2 or TRBV6-3 and TRBJ1-2, with D maybe TRBD1 (6 bases). The ends were cut back, 5 bases at V and 2 bases at J, with 15 bases in the middle. The germline CDR1 and CDR2 sequences are MNHEY and SVGEGT. The CDR3 extends over 15 amino acids. This CDR3 is CASSHRQESNYGYTF. The CDR3 DNA reads TGTGCCAGCAGTCACCGACAGGAGTCAAACTATGGCTACACCTTC.

A few counts support this clonotype. CDR3 residues: CASSQDRDYSSYEQYF. In DNA, the CDR3 is TGTGCCAGCAGCCAAGACCGGGACTACTCCTCCTACGAGCAGTACTTC. The chain is built from TRBV4-2 and TRBJ2-7; 7 bases fit TRBD2. CDR3 length equals 16 residues. From germline, CDR1 is LGHNA and CDR2 YNFKEQ. The junction had 5 bases not matched to a gene; V was cut back by 0 bases and J by 0 bases.